These 23 T cell receptor beta chains were sequenced from one sample in a study of cytomegalovirus exposure and HLA in healthy donors. Generated by immunoSEQ multiplex PCR, the TCRdb table keeps only in-frame clones and is missing some. Here the sample spans about 250,000 clones, about 90% being singletons. The specimen was PBMCs. These receptors all come from a young man in good health and CMV-seropositive.

The genes are TRBV29-1 and TRBJ2-2, with TRBD1 matching over 9 bases. Germline CDR1 and CDR2: SQVTM and ANQGSEA. The CDR3 covers 13 residues. The V and J ends lost 4 bases and 7 bases, in that order; junction bases with no gene match: 4. CDR3 amino acids: CSVGTGDGGELFF. The CDR3, as DNA: TGCAGCGTTGGGACAGGGGATGGCGGGGAGCTGTTTTTT.

V usage is TRBV5-8 and J usage is TRBJ1-4; TRBD1 agrees at 9 bases. The CDR3 has 14 amino acids. The germline V gene has CDR1 SGHTS and CDR2 YDEGEE. V gave up 7 bases and J gave up 8 bases; unmatched junction bases: 9. The CDR3, as DNA: TGTGCCAGCCAACAGGGGGCGCATGAAGAAAAACTGTTTTTT. Encoded protein: CASQQGAHEEKLFF.

The chain uses TRBV14 and TRBJ2-7, with D uncertain. The CDR3 is made up of 15 amino acids. V was pared by 3 bases and J by 1 base, with 13 bases between. Per germline, CDR1 SGHDN and CDR2 FVKESK. The CDR3 nucleotides read TGTGCCAGCAGCCATGGCATCGGCGGATCCTACGAGCAGTACTTC. This translates into CASSHGIGGSYEQYF.

The chain joins TRBV6-6 to TRBJ2-7; TRBD1 might be the D (5 bases). The germline V gene encodes CDR1 MNHNY and CDR2 SVGAGI (reference sequence). This CDR3 comprises 16 residues. V lost 0 bases and J 2 bases, leaving 14 bases between the germline ends. CDR3 region: CASSYSNSGLTYEQYF. CDR3 in DNA: TGTGCCAGCAGTTACTCGAACTCAGGGCTTACCTACGAGCAGTACTTC.

This clone was recorded a few times. The chain employs TRBV6-6 and TRBJ1-5, with no clear D. V gave up 6 bases and J gave up 5 bases, with 17 bases separating them. This CDR3 is 15 amino acids long. In germline, CDR1 is MNHNY, CDR2 SVGAGI (reference sequence). CDR3 protein: CASSPGPRVDQPQHF. The CDR3 bases are TGTGCCAGCAGCCCGGGCCCAAGGGTCGATCAGCCCCAGCATTTT.

The chain couples TRBV10-3 to TRBJ2-7, with TRBD1 as a possible D gene (5 bases). From germline, CDR1 is ENHRY and CDR2 SYGVKD. This CDR3 spans 13 amino acids. V was cut by 4 bases and J by 4 bases, with 11 bases left in between. The CDR3 region is CAISVAKGYEQYF. In nucleotides, the CDR3 is TGTGCCATCAGTGTCGCAAAGGGGTACGAGCAGTACTTC.

The chain carries TRBV29-1 and TRBJ2-5; 9 nucleotides agree with TRBD2. V shed 5 bases, J shed 5 bases, and the junction held 15 bases outside the gene matches. The CDR3 length is 16 residues. CDR1 SQVTM and CDR2 ANQGSEA come from the germline V gene. This CDR3 reads CSVSSSGIAVGETQYF. Here the CDR3 DNA reads TGCAGCGTTTCCTCTAGCGGGATAGCCGTGGGGGAGACCCAGTACTTC.

The CDR3 DNA follows: TGTGCCAGCACCCAAGGGGGGGGAGCTAGACAAGAGACCCAGTACTTC. Its protein is CASTQGGGARQETQYF. The V gene is TRBV11-2, the J gene TRBJ2-5, with a weak D call TRBD2 (7 bases). The CDR3 consists of 16 residues. V gave up 7 bases and J gave up 2 bases, with 20 bases separating them. Germline V CDR1 and CDR2: SGHAT, FQNNGV.

This chain joins TRBV5-6 and TRBJ2-5; D not certain. The CDR3 has 15 residues. Per germline, CDR1 SGHDT and CDR2 YYEEEE. V gave up 1 base and J gave up 4 bases, with 14 bases separating them. CDR3 nucleotide sequence: TGTGCCAGCAGCTTGACGCAGGAGACCAGAGAGACCCAGTACTTC. Its translation: CASSLTQETRETQYF.

This chain links TRBV4-1 with TRBJ2-1; the D gene could be TRBD1 or TRBD2 (5 bases each). Deletions cut 0 bases from V and 8 bases from J, with 5 bases between. CDR3 length equals 12 residues. The germline CDR1 and CDR2 sequences are MGHRA and YSYEKL. CDR3 DNA: TGCGCCAGCAGCCAAGAGGGGGATGAGCAGTTCTTC. Its translation: CASSQEGDEQFF.

This chain connects TRBV6-5 to TRBJ1-5; D call uncertain. The length of the CDR3 is 13 residues. Trimming removed 2 bases from V and 0 bases from J, with 2 bases in between. Germline CDR1 is MNHEY and CDR2 is SVGAGI. This chain's CDR3 is CASSYNSNQPQHF. The CDR3 DNA is TGTGCCAGCAGTTACAATAGCAATCAGCCCCAGCATTTT.

The chain uses TRBV9 and TRBJ2-7; 10 bases map to TRBD2. Trimming cost V 4 bases and J 2 bases; bases outside gene matches: 9. The CDR3 has 16 residues. Germline V gene lookup returns CDR1 SGDLS and CDR2 YYNGEE. CDR3 nucleotides: TGTGCCAGCAGCCGTACCGGGACTAGCGTAGCCTACGAGCAGTACTTC. The encoded protein is CASSRTGTSVAYEQYF.

DNA of the CDR3: TGTGCCTGGAGTGTTCAGGGGGCGCGGCAGCCCCAGCATTTT. It is translated as CAWSVQGARQPQHF. The rearrangement uses TRBV30 and TRBJ1-5; 8 bases are shared with TRBD1. The CDR3 consists of 14 residues. J gave up 7 bases and V 0 bases, and 5 bases lay outside the gene matches. The V gene's germline CDR1 is GTSNPN and CDR2 SVGIG (reference sequence).

This chain uses TRBV9 with TRBJ2-1; 15 nucleotides line up with TRBD2. CDR3 length: 16 residues. Germline V lookup: CDR1 SGDLS, CDR2 YYNGEE. V lost 3 bases to trimming and J lost 7 bases; unmatched junction nucleotides: 5. The DNA of the CDR3 is TGTGCCAGCAGCGCCGGACTAGCGGGAGGGAGGAATGAGCAGTTCTTC. Translated: CASSAGLAGGRNEQFF.

The chain joins TRBV15 to TRBJ1-1; 8 bases agree with TRBD1. The V gene's germline CDR1 is LNHNV and CDR2 YYDKDF (reference sequence). V dropped 5 bases and J dropped 1; count of bases not matched to a gene: 3. This CDR3 contains 14 residues. The CDR3 DNA reads as TGTGCCACCAGCTCAGGGACAGGGAACACTGAAGCTTTCTTT. Amino acid sequence: CATSSGTGNTEAFF.

V and J are TRBV5-1 and TRBJ1-3; TRBD1 matches 7 bases. The CDR3 sequence is 13 residues long. CDR1 is SGHRS and CDR2 is YFSETQ in the germline V gene. Trimming took 9 bases from V and 3 from J; bases not matched to a gene: 6. The CDR3 coding sequence is TGCGCCACCAGTACAGGGGATGGAAACACCATATATTTT. This gives the protein CATSTGDGNTIYF.

This clone was seen only once. This chain links TRBV18 with TRBJ2-7; 7 bases line up with TRBD2. In germline, CDR1 is KGHSH, CDR2 LQKENI. The CDR3 extends over 15 amino acids. With 1 base clipped from V and 3 bases from J, the junction kept 6 bases outside the gene matches. The CDR3: CASSPQGGSNYEQYF. The CDR3 nucleotides read TGTGCCAGCTCACCACAGGGCGGGAGTAACTACGAGCAGTACTTC.

The rearrangement joins TRBV2 to TRBJ2-4; 8 positions agree with TRBD2. The CDR3 loop spans 18 amino acids. Per the germline V gene, CDR1 is SNHLY and CDR2 is FYNNEI. The V and J ends lost 3 bases and 0 bases, in that order; junction bases with no gene match: 10. The CDR3 is CASSDTSGSTLAKNIQYF. The CDR3 DNA sequence: TGTGCCAGCAGTGATACTAGCGGTTCCACCCTAGCCAAAAACATTCAGTACTTC.

V gene TRBV5-1 combines with J gene TRBJ1-1; 12 bases are shared with TRBD1. The junction had 4 bases not matched to a gene; V was cut back by 0 bases and J by 7 bases. This CDR3 region has 15 residues. CDR1 is SGHRS, CDR2 YFSETQ, per germline. In DNA form, the CDR3 reads TGCGCCAGCAGCTTGGGGGGACAGGGGGCCGGTGAAGCTTTCTTT. This sequence encodes CASSLGGQGAGEAFF.

The sample holds many counts of this clone. The J gene is TRBJ2-1, the V gene TRBV14; the match to TRBD1 covers 11 bases. Germline V gene sequence: CDR1 SGHDN, CDR2 FVKESK. The junction had 7 bases not matched to a gene; V was cut back by 4 bases and J by 5 bases. This CDR3 contains 16 residues. The CDR3 sequence is CASSPLPGQGDNEQFF. CDR3 sequence (DNA): TGTGCCAGCAGCCCTCTACCGGGACAGGGGGACAATGAGCAGTTCTTC.

The genes are TRBV9 and TRBJ2-7; TRBD1 agrees at 9 bases. V lost 4 bases and J lost 0; bases outside the gene matches: 11. The CDR3 is made up of 17 amino acids. Germline CDR1 SGDLS, CDR2 YYNGEE. Here the CDR3 reads CASSPFQGTGTSYEQYF. The CDR3 coding sequence is TGTGCCAGCAGCCCTTTCCAGGGGACAGGGACCTCCTACGAGCAGTACTTC.

The rearrangement joins TRBV30 to TRBJ1-5, with D tentatively TRBD1 (6 bases). With 2 bases removed from V and 0 bases from J, the gap between germline ends came to 14 bases. Germline V gene sequence: CDR1 GTSNPN, CDR2 SVGIG (reference sequence). This CDR3 is built from 16 residues. The CDR3 DNA follows: TGTGCCTGGAGTCCCTATCAGGGGTATAGCAATCAGCCCCAGCATTTT. It encodes CAWSPYQGYSNQPQHF.

The chain carries TRBV2 and TRBJ2-5; tentatively, D is TRBD2 (6 bases). Germline V lookup: CDR1 SNHLY, CDR2 FYNNEI. V lost 6 bases and J 5 bases, leaving 10 bases between the germline ends. The CDR3 spans 12 residues. The CDR3 DNA sequence: TGTGCCAGCAGATCCAGCGGGGAGACCCAGTACTTC. Translation gives CASRSSGETQYF.